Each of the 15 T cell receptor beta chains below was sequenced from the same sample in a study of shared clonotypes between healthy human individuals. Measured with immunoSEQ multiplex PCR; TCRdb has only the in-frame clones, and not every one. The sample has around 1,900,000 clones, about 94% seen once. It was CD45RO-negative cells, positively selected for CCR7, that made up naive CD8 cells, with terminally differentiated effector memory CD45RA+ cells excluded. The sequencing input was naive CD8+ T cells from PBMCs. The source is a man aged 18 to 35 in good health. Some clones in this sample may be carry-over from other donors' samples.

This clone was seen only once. Here the CDR3 reads CASSLGSDRSFNEQFF. CDR3 DNA sequence: TGTGCCAGCAGCTTGGGCTCGGACAGGTCTTTCAATGAGCAGTTCTTC. The chain recombines TRBV11-2 with TRBJ2-1; 7 nucleotides line up with TRBD1. After removal of 3 bases from V and 6 bases from J, the junction contained 11 bases not matched to a gene. The germline V gene has CDR1 SGHAT and CDR2 FQNNGV. The CDR3 covers 16 residues.

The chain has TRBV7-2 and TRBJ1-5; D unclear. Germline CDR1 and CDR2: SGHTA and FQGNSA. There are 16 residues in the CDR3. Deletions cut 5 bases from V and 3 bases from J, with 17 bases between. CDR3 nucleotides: TGTGCCAGCAGCCCCCTCCTGGCCAGGAACAATCAGCCCCAGCATTTT. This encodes CASSPLLARNNQPQHF.

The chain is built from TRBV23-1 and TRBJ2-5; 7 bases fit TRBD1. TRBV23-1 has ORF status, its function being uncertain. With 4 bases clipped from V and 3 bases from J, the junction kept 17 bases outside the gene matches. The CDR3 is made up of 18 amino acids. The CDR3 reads CASSLEGQSTTEEETQYF. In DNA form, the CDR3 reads TGCGCCAGCAGTCTCGAGGGACAGTCCACAACGGAAGAAGAGACCCAGTACTTC.

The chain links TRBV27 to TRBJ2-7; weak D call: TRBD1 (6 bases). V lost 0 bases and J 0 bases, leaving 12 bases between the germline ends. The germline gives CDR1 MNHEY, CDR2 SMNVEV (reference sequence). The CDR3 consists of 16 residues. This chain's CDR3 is CASSLSSGETSYEQYF. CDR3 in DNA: TGTGCCAGCAGTTTATCTTCAGGGGAGACCTCCTACGAGCAGTACTTC.

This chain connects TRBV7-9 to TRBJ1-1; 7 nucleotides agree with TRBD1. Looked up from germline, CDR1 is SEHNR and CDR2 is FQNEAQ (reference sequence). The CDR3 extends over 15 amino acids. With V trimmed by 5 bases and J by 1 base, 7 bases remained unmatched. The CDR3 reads CASSARQGSNTEAFF. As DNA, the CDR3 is TGTGCCAGCAGCGCCCGACAGGGCTCGAACACTGAAGCTTTCTTT. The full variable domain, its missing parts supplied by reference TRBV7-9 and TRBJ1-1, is DTGVSQNPRHKITKRGQNVTFRCDPISEHNRLYWYRQTLGQGPEFLTYFQNEAQLEKSRLLSDRFSAERPKGSFSTLEIQRTEQGDSAMYLCASSARQGSNTEAFFGQGTRLTVV.

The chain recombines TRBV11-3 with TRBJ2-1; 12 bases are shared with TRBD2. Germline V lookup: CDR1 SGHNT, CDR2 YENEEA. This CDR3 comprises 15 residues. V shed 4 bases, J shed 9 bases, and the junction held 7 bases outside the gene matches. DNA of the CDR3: TGTGCCAGCAGCTCACGGACTAGCGGGAAATTTGAGCAGTTCTTC. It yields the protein CASSSRTSGKFEQFF. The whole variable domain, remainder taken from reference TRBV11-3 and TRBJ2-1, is EAGVVQSPRYKIIEKKQPVAFWCNPISGHNTLYWYLQNLGQGPELLIRYENEEAVDDSQLPKDRFSAERLKGVDSTLKIQPAELGDSAVYLCASSSRTSGKFEQFFGPGTRLTVL.

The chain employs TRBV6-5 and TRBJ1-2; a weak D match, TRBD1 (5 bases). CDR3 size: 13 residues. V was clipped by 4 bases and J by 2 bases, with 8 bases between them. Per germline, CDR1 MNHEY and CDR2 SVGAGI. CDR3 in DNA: TGTGCCAGCAGTTTGGGGGAAAACTATGGCTACACCTTC. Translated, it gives CASSLGENYGYTF.

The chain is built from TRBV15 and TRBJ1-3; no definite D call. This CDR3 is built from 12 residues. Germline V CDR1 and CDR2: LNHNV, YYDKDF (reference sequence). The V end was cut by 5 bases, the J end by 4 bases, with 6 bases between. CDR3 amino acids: CATSLWGNTIYF. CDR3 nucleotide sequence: TGTGCCACCAGCCTCTGGGGAAACACCATATATTTT.

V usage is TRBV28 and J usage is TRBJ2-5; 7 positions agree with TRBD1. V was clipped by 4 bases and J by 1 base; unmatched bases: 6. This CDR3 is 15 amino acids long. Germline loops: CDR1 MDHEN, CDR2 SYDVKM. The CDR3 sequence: CASSSSRGSQETQYF. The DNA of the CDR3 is TGTGCCAGCAGTTCATCCAGGGGGTCCCAAGAGACCCAGTACTTC.

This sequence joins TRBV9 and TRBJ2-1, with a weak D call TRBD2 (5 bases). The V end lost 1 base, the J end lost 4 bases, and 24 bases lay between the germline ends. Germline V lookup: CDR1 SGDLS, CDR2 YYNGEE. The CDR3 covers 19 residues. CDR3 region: CASSVRISSETYDYNEQFF. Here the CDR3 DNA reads TGTGCCAGCAGCGTAAGGATAAGTAGCGAGACTTACGATTACAATGAGCAGTTCTTC.

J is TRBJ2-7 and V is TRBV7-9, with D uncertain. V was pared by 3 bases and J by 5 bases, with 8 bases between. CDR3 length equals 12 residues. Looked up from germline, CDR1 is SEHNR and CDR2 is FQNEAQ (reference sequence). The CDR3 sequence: CASSFSAHEQYF. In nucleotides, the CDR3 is TGTGCCAGCAGCTTTTCTGCGCACGAGCAGTACTTC. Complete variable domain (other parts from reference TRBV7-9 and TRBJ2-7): DTGVSQNPRHKITKRGQNVTFRCDPISEHNRLYWYRQTLGQGPEFLTYFQNEAQLEKSRLLSDRFSAERPKGSFSTLEIQRTEQGDSAMYLCASSFSAHEQYFGPGTRLTVT.

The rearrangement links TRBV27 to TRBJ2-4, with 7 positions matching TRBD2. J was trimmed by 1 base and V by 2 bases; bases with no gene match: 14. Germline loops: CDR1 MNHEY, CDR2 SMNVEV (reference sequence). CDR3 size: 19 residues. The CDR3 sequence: CASSLTPLGRGRAKNIQYF. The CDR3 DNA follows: TGTGCCAGCAGTTTAACCCCCCTGGGGCGGGGGAGGGCCAAAAACATTCAGTACTTC.

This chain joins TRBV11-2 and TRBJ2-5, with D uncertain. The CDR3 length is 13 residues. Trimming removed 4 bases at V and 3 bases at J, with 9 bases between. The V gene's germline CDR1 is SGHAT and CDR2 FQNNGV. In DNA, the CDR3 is TGTGCCAGCAGCTCCTGGAAGGAAGAGACCCAGTACTTC. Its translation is CASSSWKEETQYF.

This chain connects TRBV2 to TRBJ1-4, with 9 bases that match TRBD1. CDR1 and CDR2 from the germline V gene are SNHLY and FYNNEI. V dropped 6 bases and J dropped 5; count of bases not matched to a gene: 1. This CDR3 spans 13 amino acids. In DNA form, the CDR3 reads TGTGCCAGCAGGGGGACAGGGAATGAAAAACTGTTTTTT. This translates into CASRGTGNEKLFF. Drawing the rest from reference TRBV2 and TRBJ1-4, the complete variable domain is EPEVTQTPSHQVTQMGQEVILRCVPISNHLYFYWYRQILGQKVEFLVSFYNNEISEKSEIFDDQFSVERPDGSNFTLKIRSTKLEDSAMYFCASRGTGNEKLFFGSGTQLSVL.

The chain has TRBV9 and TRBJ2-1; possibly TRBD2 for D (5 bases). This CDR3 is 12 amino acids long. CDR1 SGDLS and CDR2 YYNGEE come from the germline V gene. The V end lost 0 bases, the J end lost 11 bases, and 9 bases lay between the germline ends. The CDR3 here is CASSVVGEQQFF. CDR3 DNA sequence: TGTGCCAGCAGCGTAGTCGGGGAGCAGCAGTTCTTC.